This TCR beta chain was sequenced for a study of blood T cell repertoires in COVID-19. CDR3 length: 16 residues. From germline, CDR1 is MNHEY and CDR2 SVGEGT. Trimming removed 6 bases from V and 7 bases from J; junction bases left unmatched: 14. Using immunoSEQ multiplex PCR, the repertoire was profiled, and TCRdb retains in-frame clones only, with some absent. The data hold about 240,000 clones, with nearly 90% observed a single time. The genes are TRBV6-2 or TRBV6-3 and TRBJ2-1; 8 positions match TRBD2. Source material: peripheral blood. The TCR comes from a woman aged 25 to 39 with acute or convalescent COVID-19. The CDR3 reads CASSQPRLAGGNEQFF. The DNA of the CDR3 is TGTGCCAGCAGCCAACCCCGTCTAGCGGGTGGTAATGAGCAGTTCTTC.